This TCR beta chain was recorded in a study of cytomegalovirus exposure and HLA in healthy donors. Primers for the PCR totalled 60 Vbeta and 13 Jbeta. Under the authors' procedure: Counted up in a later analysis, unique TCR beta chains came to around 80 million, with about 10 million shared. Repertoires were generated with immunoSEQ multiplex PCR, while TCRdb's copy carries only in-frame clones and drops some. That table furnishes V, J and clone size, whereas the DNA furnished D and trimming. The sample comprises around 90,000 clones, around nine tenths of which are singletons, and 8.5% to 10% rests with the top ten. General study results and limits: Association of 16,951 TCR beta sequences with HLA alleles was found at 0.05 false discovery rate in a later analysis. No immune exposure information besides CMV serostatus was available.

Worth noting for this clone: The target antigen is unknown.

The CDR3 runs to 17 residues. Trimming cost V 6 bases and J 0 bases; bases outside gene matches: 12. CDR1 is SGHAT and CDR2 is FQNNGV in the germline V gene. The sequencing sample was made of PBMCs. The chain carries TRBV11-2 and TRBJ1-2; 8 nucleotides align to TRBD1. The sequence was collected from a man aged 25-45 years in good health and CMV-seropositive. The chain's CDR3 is CASRPINDRGANYGYTF. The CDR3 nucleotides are TGTGCCAGCAGACCAATTAACGACAGGGGAGCTAACTATGGCTACACCTTC.